This T cell receptor (beta chain) originates from a study of T cell repertoires in cytomegalovirus infection. The CDR3 sequence is 15 residues long. Looked up from germline, CDR1 is MNHEY and CDR2 is SMNVEV (reference sequence). V shed 6 bases and J 0 bases; nucleotides not matched to a gene: 6. In regard to this clonotype: Its cognate antigen is unknown.

One entry per CDR3 protein results from TCRdb running MiXCR on the reads. This table has about 150,000 distinct CDR3 sequences, roughly 32% appearing once. This clonotype was obtained from a human donor in good health (CMV status not recorded). Some clones in this sample may be carry-over from other donors' samples. The chain has TRBV27 and TRBJ2-3, with 7 bases that match TRBD2. Sequencing used CD8+ T cells from cultured PBMCs, obtained from culture after CMV antigen stimulation. The CDR3 protein is CASSRRGVSTDTQYF. The CDR3 DNA reads TGTGCCAGCAGCCGACGGGGGGTGAGCACAGATACGCAGTATTTT.